This T cell receptor beta chain was identified in a study of beta chain features in type 1 diabetes. Study-level background: The examined sorted cells totaled around 100,000,000 across samples. General study findings and limits: Among all four CD4+ subsets, Type 1 diabetes patients had TCRB CDR3s that were moderately but significantly shorter.

This clone was counted a few times. Its antigen remains unknown. Other DNA sequences from this sample encode an identical CDR3 as well. The germline V gene encodes CDR1 SGDLS and CDR2 YYNGEE. The V gene end was trimmed by 0 bases and the J gene end by 6 bases; junction bases not matched to a gene: 4. This CDR3 spans 14 amino acids. Since all of the isolated RNA was reverse transcribed, expressed TCRB transcripts were what got sequenced. The repertoire was sequenced with immunoSEQ multiplex PCR; TCRdb's copy has only in-frame clones and lacks some. The data contain almost 350,000 clones, over 7% of them singletons.

Sequencing used central memory CD4+ T cells from blood. This receptor was taken from a man aged 25 to 40 with type 1 diabetes. This rearrangement joins TRBV9 to TRBJ2-3; TRBD2 matches 7 bases. CDR3 nucleotides: TGTGCCAGCAGCGTAGAGAGCGGGGCGGATACGCAGTATTTT. Protein sequence: CASSVESGADTQYF.